This T cell receptor (beta chain) was profiled in a study of radiotherapy plus CTLA-4 blockade in lung cancer. The germline gives CDR1 SGHRS, CDR2 YFSETQ. Trimming left V 4 bases short and J 3 bases short, with 10 bases between. The CDR3 totals 14 residues. This table comes from immunoSEQ multiplex PCR, and its TCRdb copy is limited to in-frame clones, with some not included. Here the sample spans 25,000 to 35,000 clones, approximately 81% being singletons. Study findings and constraints: With interferon-beta, early dynamics of blood T cell clones were reported to best predict response.

Regarding this clone: Antigen unknown.

The chain joins TRBV5-1 to TRBJ2-2, with D unresolved. This material consisted of peripheral blood, taken from a patient treated with radiotherapy plus ipilimumab. The receptor was isolated from a human donor with non-small cell lung cancer that progressed on radiotherapy plus ipilimumab. The CDR3 region has the DNA TGCGCCAGCAGCCCCGGGCTTCACACCGGGGAGCTGTTTTTT. It is translated as CASSPGLHTGELFF. Full variable domain (rest looked up from reference TRBV5-1 and TRBJ2-2): KAGVTQTPRYLIKTRGQQVTLSCSPISGHRSVSWYQQTPGQGLQFLFEYFSETQRNKGNFPGRFSGRQFSNSRSEMNVSTLELGDSALYLCASSPGLHTGELFFGEGSRLTVL.